One and the same sample provided the 17 T cell receptor beta chains below, sequenced in a study of human T cells and chemical hapten exposure. TCRdb reprocessed the RACE reads via MiXCR and lists one record per CDR3 protein. Of tens of thousands of distinct CDR3 sequences listed, approximately 10% were seen once; the top ten hold 3.5%. This sample's time point: patch test 1, 2 weeks after DPC sensitization. Specified treatment: therapeutic diphenylcyclopropenone sensitization with weekly scalp DPC. The sequenced sample was whole blood, obtained in connection with sensitization to the hapten diphenylcyclopropenone (DPC). Receptors originate from an older woman with alopecia areata. Some clones in this sample may be carry-over from other donors' samples.

This clonotype has ten or more counts. The V and J genes are TRBV6-1 and TRBJ2-7; D might be TRBD1 (6 bases). V lost 7 bases to trimming and J lost 2 bases, with 9 bases between them. CDR1 and CDR2 from the germline V gene are MNHNS and SASEGT. CDR3 length: 12 residues. CDR3 coding DNA: TGTGCCAGCAAAGGGGGAGCCTACGAGCAGTACTTC. It is translated as CASKGGAYEQYF.

This clonotype was picked up many times. The chain is built from TRBV27 and TRBJ2-1; the match to TRBD2 covers 8 bases. The CDR3 sequence is 15 residues long. Germline loops: CDR1 MNHEY, CDR2 SMNVEV (reference sequence). V gave up 4 bases and J gave up 8 bases; unmatched junction bases: 10. DNA for the CDR3: TGTGCCAGCAGTTCCGGGACTAGAAGTAACGATGAGCAGTTCTTC. Its translation is CASSSGTRSNDEQFF.

V gene TRBV20-1 combines with J gene TRBJ1-5; no clear D gene. CDR3 length equals 14 residues. V lost 2 bases and J lost 6, with 14 bases in between. Germline V gene data show CDR1 as DFQATT and CDR2 as SNEGSKA (reference sequence). The CDR3, as DNA: TGCAGTGCTAGAAGGACGGCAGAAAGTCAGCCCCAGCATTTT. Encoded protein: CSARRTAESQPQHF.

This clonotype appeared a few times. The CDR3 DNA is TGTGCCAGCAGTAGACTACCTGAAGCTTTCTTT. Protein sequence: CASSRLPEAFF. The chain links TRBV6-1 to TRBJ1-1; D is ambiguous. In germline, CDR1 is MNHNS, CDR2 SASEGT. With 5 bases removed from V and 6 bases from J, the gap between germline ends came to 7 bases. The CDR3 totals 11 residues.

This clonotype has at least ten counts. The chain links TRBV3-1 to TRBJ2-6; D perhaps matches TRBD2 (5 bases). The CDR3 has 18 residues. CDR1 LGHDT and CDR2 YNNKEL come from the germline V gene (reference sequence). Trimming removed 2 bases from V and 0 bases from J, with 14 bases in between. CDR3 bases: TGTGCCAGCAGCCAACAAGATCTAGCACCCTCTGGGGCCAACGTCCTGACTTTC. Translation gives CASSQQDLAPSGANVLTF. Based on the CDR3 plus reference TRBV3-1 and TRBJ2-6, the full variable domain is DTAVSQTPKYLVTQMGNDKSIKCEQNLGHDTMYWYKQDSKKFLKIMFSYNNKELIINETVPNRFSPKSPDKAHLNLHINSLELGDSAVYFCASSQQDLAPSGANVLTFGAGSRLTVL.

This clonotype was seen many times. The J gene is TRBJ1-2, the V gene TRBV12-5, with D tentatively TRBD1 (6 bases). The germline V gene encodes CDR1 LGHNT and CDR2 FRNRAP. CDR3 length: 17 amino acids. V lost 4 bases and J lost 3, with 21 bases in between. For the CDR3, the DNA is TGTGCTAGTGGTTCTCTGGACAGCGCACCTAATTACTATGGCTACACCTTC. It specifies CASGSLDSAPNYYGYTF.

There are many counts of this clonotype. The rearrangement joins TRBV6-5 to TRBJ2-1; D is possibly TRBD1 (5 bases). The CDR3 sequence is 15 residues long. The germline V and J ends were trimmed by 2 bases and 6 bases, with 14 bases remaining between them. Per germline, CDR1 MNHEY and CDR2 SVGAGI. DNA of the CDR3: TGTGCCAGCAGTTACGGGCGCAGGGTGACCAATGAGCAGTTCTTC. It encodes CASSYGRRVTNEQFF.

This clonotype showed up many times. The chain uses TRBV14 and TRBJ1-6, with D perhaps TRBD1 (5 bases). The CDR3 is 17 amino acids. Trimming removed 0 bases from V and 8 bases from J, with 17 bases in between. CDR1 and CDR2 from the germline V gene are SGHDN and FVKESK. The CDR3 sequence is CASSQDRQGDYYSPLHF. As DNA, the CDR3 is TGTGCCAGCAGCCAAGATCGCCAGGGAGATTACTATTCACCCCTCCACTTT.

Worth noting for this clonotype: This may be a read error, as it is one base from a much larger clone. The chain links TRBV10-3 to TRBJ2-1, with no clear D. The CDR3 totals 15 residues. Germline CDR1 and CDR2: ENHRY and SYGVKD. CDR3 in DNA: TGTGTCATCAGTGAGTCAACAAACTTATACAATGAGCAGTTCTTC. Amino acid sequence: CVISESTNLYNEQFF.

The V gene is TRBV12-3 or TRBV12-4, the J gene TRBJ1-6; TRBD1 agrees at 11 bases. CDR3 length: 16 residues. Trimming at V came to 5 bases and at J to 6 bases, leaving 6 bases not matched to a gene. The DNA for the CDR3 is TGTGCCAGCAGTACCCGGACAGGGGGCAGTAATTCACCCCTCCACTTT. It translates to CASSTRTGGSNSPLHF.

The CDR3 region has the DNA TGCAGTGCTAAGGGTTGGGGCATCGAGCAGTACTTC. This codes for CSAKGWGIEQYF. The rearrangement joins TRBV20-1 to TRBJ2-7; a weak D match, TRBD1 (5 bases). Germline values: CDR1 DFQATT, CDR2 SNEGSKA (reference sequence). CDR3 size: 12 residues. V was trimmed by 4 bases and J by 6 bases, leaving 13 bases between them.

This clonotype was seen only a few times. This chain connects TRBV9 to TRBJ1-4, with 8 bases aligning to TRBD1. In germline, CDR1 is SGDLS, CDR2 YYNGEE. V was pared by 4 bases and J by 7 bases, with 9 bases of the junction left unmatched. The CDR3 spans 15 residues. The CDR3 DNA is TGTGCCAGCAGCCCGGCAGGGGGCAAGGGTGAAAAACTGTTTTTT. Its translation: CASSPAGGKGEKLFF.

This clonotype was found a few times. This chain's CDR3 is CASSSTPQKQYF. The CDR3 DNA is TGTGCCAGCAGTTCCACCCCTCAAAAGCAGTACTTC. The chain carries TRBV28 and TRBJ2-7; D gene uncertain. Between the trimmed V and J ends, which lost 4 bases and 8 bases, there was a span of 12 bases. Germline V lookup: CDR1 MDHEN, CDR2 SYDVKM. The CDR3 spans 12 residues.

The sample holds many counts of this clonotype. The chain combines TRBV5-1 with TRBJ1-1; maybe TRBD1 (5 bases). The V gene lost 2 bases and the J gene lost 1 base, with 15 bases spanning the gap. CDR1 is SGHRS, CDR2 YFSETQ, per germline. The length of the CDR3 is 16 residues. Here the CDR3 DNA reads TGCGCCAGCAGCTTAGCCCGCGGACAAAAGAACACTGAAGCTTTCTTT. Its protein is CASSLARGQKNTEAFF.

This clonotype has ten or more counts. The gene calls are TRBV6-5 and TRBJ1-2; weak D call: TRBD1 (5 bases). Trimming cost V 2 bases and J 8 bases, with 15 bases left between them. The germline CDR1 and CDR2 sequences are MNHEY and SVGAGI. The CDR3 sequence is 14 residues long. The CDR3, as DNA: TGTGCCAGCAGTTACGATGGGGCAGGAGAAGGCTACACCTTC. Its translation: CASSYDGAGEGYTF.

In this sample, this clonotype turned up many times. V and J are TRBV13 and TRBJ2-1; D gene uncertain. There are 13 residues in the CDR3. Germline V CDR1 and CDR2: PRHDT, FYEKMQ (reference sequence). Trimming removed 6 bases at V and 10 bases at J, with 16 bases between. In nucleotides, the CDR3 is TGTGCCAGCAGTTCCAGACGGTCTACGGAGCAGTTCTTC. It encodes CASSSRRSTEQFF.

In this sample, this clonotype turned up a few times. V gene TRBV6-4 combines with J gene TRBJ2-1; TRBD1 matches 9 bases. Germline lookup yields CDR1 MRHNA and CDR2 SNTAGT. This CDR3 is built from 15 residues. V lost 6 bases, J lost 5 bases, and 8 bases stayed unmatched. CDR3 nucleotides: TGTGCCAGCAGCCTGGGACAGGGTCGGCACAATGAGCAGTTCTTC. Residues: CASSLGQGRHNEQFF.